Listed here is a single T cell receptor beta chain. No antigen is known for it. Time point noted: persistent/refractory GD, antithyroid drugs over 5 years with positive TRAb. The TCR library was prepared using RNA isolated from PBMCs. The authors drew around 9 milliliters of peripheral blood into EDTA tubes. This sample stems from a study of regulatory T cells in long-lasting Graves disease. Overall study: Persistent Graves' disease required over 5 years of antithyroid drugs and positive TSH receptor antibodies.

Sequencing libraries for TCR beta were prepared with iRepertoire HTBI primers and Arm-PCR of CDR3 regions. TCRdb re-derived calls from the multiplex PCR reads in MiXCR, one entry per CDR3 protein. The sample consists of over 250,000 distinct CDR3 sequences, roughly a fifth of them appearing once. Overall study results and limits: Possibly, too few samples lowered accuracy. Persistent-disease Graves' patients showed less TCR diversity than new cases.

Trimming cost V 5 bases and J 4 bases, with 11 bases left between them. Germline V gives CDR1 SGHTA, CDR2 FQGNSA. This CDR3 contains 14 residues. V is TRBV7-2 and J is TRBJ1-4, with a tentative D call TRBD1 (5 bases). This TCR derives from a female donor with Graves disease. Here the sequenced sample was peripheral blood mononuclear cells (PBMCs), taken when the disease was refractory, from a patient treated with antithyroid drugs. The CDR3 loop reads CASSPRGNNEKLFF. The CDR3 DNA reads as TGTGCCAGCAGCCCTAGGGGCAATAATGAAAAACTGTTTTTT. Variable domain in full (rest from reference TRBV7-2 and TRBJ1-4): GAGVSQSPSNKVTEKGKDVELRCDPISGHTALYWYRQSLGQGLEFLIYFQGNSAPDKSGLPSDRFSAERTGGSVSTLTIQRTQQEDSAVYLCASSPRGNNEKLFFGSGTQLSVL.